Only a few counts were recorded for the clone carrying this T cell receptor beta chain. The target antigen is unknown. The gene symbols are mouse symbols. With the read ending 4 residues before the CDR3 end, the germline J gene is used to fill in that end. The authors extracted RNA and reverse transcribed it into cDNA as the sequencing template. Using immunoSEQ multiplex PCR, the repertoire was profiled, and TCRdb retains in-frame clones only, with some absent. This sample includes around 300,000 clones with no singletons; its ten biggest clones take up 0.9% to 1.5%. CDR1 and CDR2 from the germline V gene are FNHDT and SITEND (reference sequence). J was trimmed by 3 bases and V by 1 base; bases with no gene match: 5. The CDR3 has 15 residues. These data are taken from a study of CD8+ T cells in alopecia areata. Findings and limits, study-wide: It was lesional scalp, especially alopecia totalis/universalis, that showed higher clonality than normal scalp.

It was with CD4, CD8alpha, NKG2D, NKG2ACE and other markers that pooled cutaneous lymph node cells were sorted. The material sequenced was CD4+ T cells sorted from a lymph node. The receptor's source is a C3H/HeJ mouse with alopecia areata. The strain's MHC: H2-k. The genes are TRBV19 and TRBJ2-7; TRBD1 matches 9 bases. The sequenced part of the CDR3 DNA is TGTGCCAGCAGTATAAGCGGGACAGGGAACTAT. This translates into CASSISGTGNY. The complete CDR3 sequence is CASSISGTGNYEQYF.